A selection of T cell receptor beta chains follows, all from one sample in a study of T cells in Graves' hyperthyroidism and ophthalmopathy. TCRdb re-called the multiplex PCR reads through MiXCR, storing one row per CDR3 protein. This table holds over 150,000 distinct CDR3 sequences, about 15% found once. What was sequenced was blood. These receptor sequences come from a woman aged 45-65 years with Graves' hyperthyroidism. Each CDR3 is given with its conserved first and last residue. D genes are given only for firm matches. The listing skips clone size in some rows; elsewhere it reads once, few, many or a size class.

clone size: many
J gene: TRBJ2-5
V gene: TRBV27
D gene: .
CDR3 protein: CASSLVWRQETQYF
CDR3 DNA: TGTGCCAGCAGTTTAGTTTGGAGGCAGGAGACCCAGTACTTC

clone size: .
J gene: TRBJ2-4
V gene: TRBV30
D gene: TRBD2
CDR3 protein: CAWSVRGGENIQYF
CDR3 DNA: TGTGCCTGGAGTGTACGGGGGGGTGAGAACATTCAGTACTTC

clone size: .
J gene: TRBJ1-2
V gene: TRBV15
D gene: TRBD1
CDR3 protein: CATSSRQGYGYTF
CDR3 DNA: TGTGCCACCAGCAGTCGACAGGGGTATGGCTACACCTTC

clone size: .
J gene: TRBJ2-3
V gene: TRBV6-4
D gene: .
CDR3 protein: CASSDGFSTDTQYF
CDR3 DNA: TGTGCCAGCAGTGATGGGTTTAGCACAGATACGCAGTATTTT

clone size: .
J gene: TRBJ1-5
V gene: TRBV2
D gene: TRBD1
CDR3 protein: CASSGQGVGNQPQHF
CDR3 DNA: TGTGCCAGCAGTGGACAGGGGGTAGGCAATCAGCCCCAGCATTTT

clone size: many
J gene: TRBJ2-3
V gene: TRBV30
D gene: .
CDR3 protein: CAWSFQGPTDTQYF
CDR3 DNA: TGTGCCTGGAGTTTTCAGGGGCCGACAGATACGCAGTATTTT

clone size: many
J gene: TRBJ2-7
V gene: TRBV20-1
D gene: TRBD2
CDR3 protein: CSAATSGGSYEQYF
CDR3 DNA: TGCAGTGCCGCTACTAGCGGGGGGTCCTACGAGCAGTACTTC

clone size: many
J gene: TRBJ2-7
V gene: TRBV2
D gene: .
CDR3 protein: CASSPELPIYEQYF
CDR3 DNA: TGTGCCAGCAGCCCGGAACTACCTATCTACGAGCAGTACTTC

clone size: many
J gene: TRBJ2-5
V gene: TRBV7-9
D gene: TRBD2
CDR3 protein: CASSLVFPGVAGEPETQYF
CDR3 DNA: TGTGCCAGCAGCTTGGTGTTCCCAGGGGTAGCGGGAGAACCCGAGACCCAGTACTTC

clone size: few
J gene: TRBJ1-5
V gene: TRBV7-8
D gene: .
CDR3 protein: CASSLAAGNQPQHF
CDR3 DNA: TGTGCCAGCAGCTTAGCTGCGGGCAATCAGCCCCAGCATTTT

clone size: few
J gene: TRBJ1-1
V gene: TRBV20-1
D gene: .
CDR3 protein: CSARPRNTEAFF
CDR3 DNA: TGCAGTGCCAGGCCAAGGAACACTGAAGCTTTCTTT

clone size: .
J gene: TRBJ1-1
V gene: TRBV20-1
D gene: .
CDR3 protein: CSAIPPLGGGGNTEAFF
CDR3 DNA: TGCAGTGCCATCCCCCCTCTCGGAGGAGGGGGGAACACTGAAGCTTTCTTT

clone size: many
J gene: TRBJ2-7
V gene: TRBV27
D gene: TRBD2
CDR3 protein: CASSHGLAGAMGYEQYF
CDR3 DNA: TGTGCCAGCAGTCACGGACTAGCGGGAGCTATGGGCTACGAGCAGTACTTC

clone size: .
J gene: TRBJ2-3
V gene: TRBV27
D gene: .
CDR3 protein: CASSLTWSSYTQYF
CDR3 DNA: TGTGCCAGCAGTTTAACCTGGAGTTCGTATACGCAGTATTTT

clone size: once
J gene: TRBJ2-2
V gene: TRBV5-1
D gene: .
CDR3 protein: CASSPQTGNTGELFF
CDR3 DNA: TGCGCCAGCAGCCCGCAGACAGGGAACACCGGGGAGCTGTTTTTT

clone size: many
J gene: TRBJ2-1
V gene: TRBV29-1
D gene: TRBD2
CDR3 protein: CSSGGSSGRALDEQFF
CDR3 DNA: TGCAGCTCTGGGGGGTCTAGCGGGAGGGCCTTAGATGAGCAGTTCTTC

clone size: few
J gene: TRBJ1-5
V gene: TRBV12-3/TRBV12-4
D gene: .
CDR3 protein: CASGTAEGQPQHF
CDR3 DNA: TGTGCCAGCGGTACGGCGGAGGGACAGCCCCAGCATTTT

clone size: .
J gene: TRBJ2-7
V gene: TRBV20-1
D gene: .
CDR3 protein: CSAKLSGYSYEQYF
CDR3 DNA: TGCAGTGCTAAGTTATCGGGCTACTCCTACGAGCAGTACTTC

clone size: many
J gene: TRBJ1-2
V gene: TRBV27
D gene: TRBD1
CDR3 protein: CASSRDRDNYGYTF
CDR3 DNA: TGTGCCAGCAGTCGGGACAGGGACAACTATGGCTACACCTTC

clone size: few
J gene: TRBJ1-2
V gene: TRBV5-1
D gene: .
CDR3 protein: CASSLVGQYGYTF
CDR3 DNA: TGCGCCAGCAGCTTGGTTGGACAGTATGGCTACACCTTC

clone size: many
J gene: TRBJ2-3
V gene: TRBV11-2
D gene: .
CDR3 protein: CASRTDATSQYF
CDR3 DNA: TGTGCCAGCAGGACGGACGCGACCTCGCAGTATTTT

clone size: .
J gene: TRBJ1-5
V gene: TRBV30
D gene: TRBD1
CDR3 protein: CAWSPRTGINSYSNQPQHF
CDR3 DNA: TGTGCCTGGAGTCCCCGGACAGGGATCAATTCATATAGCAATCAGCCCCAGCATTTT

clone size: .
J gene: TRBJ2-2
V gene: TRBV11-2
D gene: .
CDR3 protein: CASSLWRGRANTGELFF
CDR3 DNA: TGTGCCAGCAGCTTATGGAGAGGGAGAGCGAACACCGGGGAGCTGTTTTTT

clone size: .
J gene: TRBJ1-1
V gene: TRBV11-2
D gene: TRBD1
CDR3 protein: CASSPWDRGRDTEAFF
CDR3 DNA: TGTGCCAGCAGCCCCTGGGACAGGGGGCGCGACACTGAAGCTTTCTTT

clone size: many
J gene: TRBJ2-7
V gene: TRBV12-3/TRBV12-4
D gene: .
CDR3 protein: CASSFFLDYEQYF
CDR3 DNA: TGTGCCAGCAGTTTTTTCCTGGACTACGAGCAGTACTTC

clone size: many
J gene: TRBJ1-5
V gene: TRBV6-1
D gene: .
CDR3 protein: CASSLDGNQPQHF
CDR3 DNA: TGTGCCAGCAGTTTAGACGGAAATCAGCCCCAGCATTTT

clone size: .
J gene: TRBJ2-1
V gene: TRBV9
D gene: TRBD2
CDR3 protein: CASSVELAGLNNEQFF
CDR3 DNA: TGTGCCAGCAGCGTAGAGTTAGCGGGATTAAACAATGAGCAGTTCTTC

clone size: many
J gene: TRBJ2-7
V gene: TRBV20-1
D gene: .
CDR3 protein: CSASSSARSDEQYF
CDR3 DNA: TGCAGTGCTAGTTCTAGCGCACGCTCAGACGAGCAGTACTTC

clone size: many
J gene: TRBJ2-7
V gene: TRBV5-1
D gene: .
CDR3 protein: CASSLTGAYEQYF
CDR3 DNA: TGCGCCAGCAGCCTGACAGGAGCCTACGAGCAGTACTTC

clone size: many
J gene: TRBJ1-5
V gene: TRBV20-1
D gene: TRBD1
CDR3 protein: CSARAGTGFQPQHF
CDR3 DNA: TGCAGTGCTAGGGCCGGGACAGGGTTTCAGCCCCAGCATTTT

clone size: many
J gene: TRBJ2-5
V gene: TRBV2
D gene: TRBD2
CDR3 protein: CASSVTSGKGEAQYF
CDR3 DNA: TGTGCCAGCAGCGTGACTAGCGGGAAGGGAGAGGCCCAGTACTTC

clone size: .
J gene: TRBJ2-7
V gene: TRBV7-2
D gene: .
CDR3 protein: CASRAGTSGEQYF
CDR3 DNA: TGTGCCAGCAGAGCCGGGACCTCTGGCGAGCAGTACTTC

clone size: .
J gene: TRBJ2-5
V gene: TRBV5-1
D gene: TRBD2
CDR3 protein: CASSRVVGGETQYF
CDR3 DNA: TGCGCCAGCAGCCGGGTTGTGGGAGGGGAGACCCAGTACTTC

clone size: many
J gene: TRBJ2-1
V gene: TRBV14
D gene: TRBD2
CDR3 protein: CASSKGTSGRWYEQFF
CDR3 DNA: TGTGCCAGCAGCAAAGGGACTAGCGGGAGGTGGTATGAGCAGTTCTTC

clone size: many
J gene: TRBJ1-1
V gene: TRBV6-2/TRBV6-3
D gene: .
CDR3 protein: CASSYRAGVNTEAFF
CDR3 DNA: TGTGCCAGCAGTTACCGGGCAGGGGTGAACACTGAAGCTTTCTTT

clone size: many
J gene: TRBJ1-2
V gene: TRBV30
D gene: .
CDR3 protein: CAWTTGGGYTF
CDR3 DNA: TGTGCCTGGACTACGGGGGGAGGCTACACCTTC

clone size: .
J gene: TRBJ1-6
V gene: TRBV27
D gene: TRBD1
CDR3 protein: CASSFQGAIGSPLHF
CDR3 DNA: TGTGCCAGCAGTTTCCAGGGGGCCATCGGTTCACCCCTCCACTTT

clone size: .
J gene: TRBJ2-7
V gene: TRBV3-1
D gene: TRBD2
CDR3 protein: CASSQGSGGRDEQYF
CDR3 DNA: TGTGCCAGCAGCCAAGGTTCGGGGGGGAGAGACGAGCAGTACTTC

clone size: few
J gene: TRBJ1-5
V gene: TRBV6-2/TRBV6-3
D gene: TRBD1
CDR3 protein: CASKDRADQPQHF
CDR3 DNA: TGTGCCAGCAAAGACAGGGCGGATCAGCCCCAGCATTTT

clone size: .
J gene: TRBJ1-2
V gene: TRBV6-1
D gene: .
CDR3 protein: CASSEVGSYGYTF
CDR3 DNA: TGTGCCAGCAGTGAAGTAGGTTCATATGGCTACACCTTC

clone size: .
J gene: TRBJ1-2
V gene: TRBV12-3/TRBV12-4
D gene: .
CDR3 protein: CASRQNSYTF
CDR3 DNA: TGTGCCAGCAGACAGAATAGCTACACCTTC

clone size: .
J gene: TRBJ2-2
V gene: TRBV14
D gene: .
CDR3 protein: CASSRGRANTGELFF
CDR3 DNA: TGTGCCAGCAGCCGAGGACGGGCTAACACCGGGGAGCTGTTTTTT

clone size: .
J gene: TRBJ1-1
V gene: TRBV28
D gene: .
CDR3 protein: CASRLARGDTEAFF
CDR3 DNA: TGTGCCAGCAGACTCGCCAGGGGAGACACTGAAGCTTTCTTT

clone size: .
J gene: TRBJ2-3
V gene: TRBV28
D gene: .
CDR3 protein: CASSLVGLSTDTQYF
CDR3 DNA: TGTGCCAGCAGTTTGGTGGGATTAAGCACAGATACGCAGTATTTT